This T cell receptor (beta chain) was recorded in a study of CD8+CD57+ T cells in acquired aplastic anemia. Whole-study findings and limits: The number of CD8+ CDR3 sequences shared by patients and controls was 25 to 35.

Concerning this clonotype: Its target is not known.

For sequencing, patients were chosen who had shown expansion of CD8+CD57+ cells by flow cytometry. Genomic DNA was employed as the template in profiling TCR beta VDJ and CDR3. In TCRdb, the reads were re-called with MiXCR into one record per CDR3 protein. The profile covers about 240,000 distinct CDR3 sequences, with around 46% appearing a single time and 6.5% to 10% taken by the ten largest. The CDR3 has 14 amino acids. Germline V CDR1 and CDR2: SGHRS, YFSETQ. V was clipped by 0 bases and J by 5 bases; unmatched bases: 1. Specimen: sorted CD4+, CD8+, or CD8+CD57+ T cells (not recorded which) from PBMCs. The clonotype comes from a human donor with aplastic anemia. The chain employs TRBV5-1 and TRBJ2-1; TRBD1 aligns across 8 bases. CDR3: CASSLETGDNEQFF. The CDR3 DNA reads TGCGCCAGCAGCTTGGAGACAGGGGACAATGAGCAGTTCTTC. Full variable domain (missing parts from reference TRBV5-1 and TRBJ2-1): KAGVTQTPRYLIKTRGQQVTLSCSPISGHRSVSWYQQTPGQGLQFLFEYFSETQRNKGNFPGRFSGRQFSNSRSEMNVSTLELGDSALYLCASSLETGDNEQFFGPGTRLTVL.